Below, 13 T cell receptor beta chains from the same sample are listed, as sequenced in a study of shared clonotypes between healthy human individuals (dated by TCRdb to 2018 to 2021). Libraries were prepared through the immunoSEQ multiplex PCR assay. Not all clones reach the TCRdb copy of this immuneACCESS table, which keeps in-frame sequences only. Checked studies attribute under half of the gap to unresolved V genes and leave the rest unexplained. Counted in this sample were over a million clones; around 74% of them appeared once. The ten biggest clones cover 1.4% of the sample. Sequencing was carried out using memory CD4+ T cells sorted from blood. Explained via the paper, the cell subset or site label denotes: CD45RA-negative fraction. The receptor source for this set is a man aged 18-30 years in good health.

The rearrangement joins TRBV28 to TRBJ1-4; a weak D match, TRBD1 (5 bases). This CDR3 is built from 14 residues. Trimming left V 3 bases short and J 8 bases short, with 13 bases between. Germline loops: CDR1 MDHEN, CDR2 SYDVKM. The CDR3 DNA sequence: TGTGCCAGCAGTTTGGAGGGGACGCGCGAAAAACTGTTTTTT. It is translated as CASSLEGTREKLFF.

CDR3 region: CAITEDLPGEQYF. CDR3 nucleotide sequence: TGTGCCATCACCGAGGACCTCCCCGGCGAGCAGTACTTC. The V gene is TRBV10-3, the J gene TRBJ2-7, with D uncertain. The CDR3 runs 13 residues. The V and J ends lost 7 bases and 6 bases respectively, with 16 bases between them. Germline lookup yields CDR1 ENHRY and CDR2 SYGVKD.

CDR3 bases: TGTGCCAGCAGTCCGTCCGGGGTAACGAAAAGAGGCAATCAGCCCCAGCATTTT. Translated: CASSPSGVTKRGNQPQHF. This chain uses TRBV28 with TRBJ1-5; unclear D gene. The CDR3 spans 18 residues. With 5 bases removed from V and 2 bases from J, the gap between germline ends came to 22 bases. In germline, CDR1 is MDHEN, CDR2 SYDVKM.

The V gene is TRBV5-1, the J gene TRBJ2-7; TRBD1 or TRBD2 may be the D gene (5 bases each). Trimming stripped 0 bases from V and 6 bases from J, with 13 bases between. There are 14 residues in the CDR3. The germline CDR1 and CDR2 sequences are SGHRS and YFSETQ. DNA of the CDR3: TGCGCCAGCAGCTTGGAGAGGGGATTGGGCGAGCAGTACTTC. Amino acid sequence: CASSLERGLGEQYF.

This clone has just a few counts. The identical CDR3 is also encoded by other nucleotide sequences in the sample. The chain combines TRBV29-1 with TRBJ1-3; D gene unclear. This CDR3 is 11 amino acids long. Germline V gives CDR1 SQVTM, CDR2 ANQGSEA. Trimming left V 6 bases short and J 0 bases short, with 3 bases between. CDR3: CSVTSGNTIYF. The DNA for the CDR3 is TGCAGCGTAACCTCTGGAAACACCATATATTTT.

Written as DNA, the CDR3 is TGCGCCAGCAGGCGGGACAGGGTGGCTGGGGCCAACGTCCTGACTTTC. Translation: CASRRDRVAGANVLTF. The V gene is TRBV23-1, the J gene TRBJ2-6; TRBD1 agrees at 9 bases. TRBV23-1 is noted as an ORF with a role that remains uncertain. With 6 bases clipped from V and 2 bases from J, the junction kept 5 bases outside the gene matches. CDR3 length equals 16 residues.

This chain uses TRBV27 with TRBJ2-3; D may be TRBD1 or TRBD2 (5 bases each). V was pared by 5 bases and J by 3 bases, with 12 bases between. The CDR3 covers 14 residues. CDR1 MNHEY and CDR2 SMNVEV come from the germline V gene (reference sequence). The CDR3, as DNA: TGTGCCAGCAGTGTATTTTGGGGGACAGATACGCAGTATTTT. It specifies CASSVFWGTDTQYF.

The chain uses TRBV6-1 and TRBJ2-2; a possible D gene is TRBD2 (5 bases). Germline CDR1 is MNHNS and CDR2 is SASEGT. The CDR3 sequence is 15 residues long. Trimming shortened V by 6 bases and J by 3 bases, and 14 bases separated the two germline ends. CDR3 nucleotides: TGTGCCAGCAGCACCGTTGGACTGGACACCGGGGAGCTGTTTTTT. Translation: CASSTVGLDTGELFF.

The chain couples TRBV7-9 to TRBJ1-4, with unresolved D. Trimming pared 2 bases from V and 10 bases from J, leaving 17 bases between. This CDR3 comprises 15 residues. Germline values: CDR1 SEHNR, CDR2 FQNEAQ (reference sequence). CDR3 DNA sequence: TGTGCCAGCAGCTTATCATGGCCGGTGAAGGGAAAACTGTTTTTT. Protein: CASSLSWPVKGKLFF.

V usage is TRBV5-1 and J usage is TRBJ2-6; unclear D gene. V lost 4 bases and J 2 bases, leaving 10 bases between the germline ends. This CDR3 spans 15 amino acids. Per the germline V gene, CDR1 is SGHRS and CDR2 is YFSETQ. As DNA, the CDR3 is TGCGCCAGCAGCACAGATAAAGCTGGGGCCAACGTCCTGACTTTC. Translation gives CASSTDKAGANVLTF.

The chain is built from TRBV11-2 and TRBJ1-1; D is undetermined. The CDR3 has 14 amino acids. Trimming took off 5 bases at V and 1 base at J, with 11 bases between the two ends. From germline, CDR1 is SGHAT and CDR2 FQNNGV. Written as DNA, the CDR3 is TGTGCCAGCAGCCAGTCCCGGGGGAACACTGAAGCTTTCTTT. The encoded protein is CASSQSRGNTEAFF. Together with reference TRBV11-2 and TRBJ1-1, the CDR3 gives the full variable domain: EAGVAQSPRYKIIEKRQSVAFWCNPISGHATLYWYQQILGQGPKLLIQFQNNGVVDDSQLPKDRFSAERLKGVDSTLKIQPAKLEDSAVYLCASSQSRGNTEAFFGQGTRLTVV.

This chain joins TRBV28 and TRBJ2-7; 11 bases map to TRBD2. Looked up from germline, CDR1 is MDHEN and CDR2 is SYDVKM. Unmatched junction bases numbered 6, after V lost 6 bases and J lost 5 bases. The CDR3 contains 14 residues. As DNA, the CDR3 is TGTGCCAGCAGGTTAGCGGGAGGGCCTCACGAGCAGTACTTC. Its protein product is CASRLAGGPHEQYF.

This clone has a handful of counts. J is TRBJ2-3 and V is TRBV7-9; 11 bases match TRBD2. V gave up 5 bases and J gave up 5 bases; unmatched junction bases: 15. The germline gives CDR1 SEHNR, CDR2 FQNEAQ (reference sequence). The CDR3 has 18 residues. Here the CDR3 reads CASSPRTSGSASGDTQYF. The CDR3 coding sequence is TGTGCCAGCAGCCCGAGAACTAGCGGGAGCGCCTCAGGAGATACGCAGTATTTT.